Reported below is one T cell receptor beta chain. Its recognized antigen is unknown. Base qualities are not at hand, and no much larger clone is one base apart. V ends up 10 bases short and J 2 bases short, with an unmatched junction base count of 7. Reading from cysteine to phenylalanine, the CDR3 counts 13 amino acids. The kept DNA is CDR3 alone, 39 bases in frame from the first base. CDR1 ENHRY and CDR2 SYGVKD were looked up in the germline V gene. The data stem from a study of response to subunit inactivated influenza vaccine (dated 2018 in TCRdb). A note on the overall study: To follow how T cells responded to a trivalent subunit inactivated influenza vaccine, the researchers relied on deep quantitative profiling of the T cell receptor repertoire. Results the study describes overall, beyond this receptor: The authors suggested that each seasonal influenza vaccination may recruit only a limited number of new T cells.

Libraries were made using RT-PCR. Sequencing took place on an Illumina HiSeq 2500. Using fastp trimming at Q25 and MiXCR clonotype assembly, TCRdb reanalyzed the public sequencing data and kept in-frame beta chains. Rows with a matching CDR3 protein are joined into one entry that keeps the most common DNA and genes. In all, the sample holds some 640,000 distinct CDR3 sequences, and 14% of those were seen once. The top ten clones comprise 5.5% to 7% of the sample. This receptor was obtained from a man aged 45-65 years who received an inactivated influenza vaccine. Donor details come from another sample of the same person, matched by shared clones. The chain is encoded by TRBV10-3 joined to TRBJ2-5; 7 bases in the middle match TRBD2. The sample here was PBMCs from blood, taken roughly 15 days before vaccination. The CDR3 region has the sequence CATIAGSQETQYF. The nucleotide sequence reads as follows: TGTGCCACCATAGCGGGCTCGCAAGAGACCCAGTACTTC.